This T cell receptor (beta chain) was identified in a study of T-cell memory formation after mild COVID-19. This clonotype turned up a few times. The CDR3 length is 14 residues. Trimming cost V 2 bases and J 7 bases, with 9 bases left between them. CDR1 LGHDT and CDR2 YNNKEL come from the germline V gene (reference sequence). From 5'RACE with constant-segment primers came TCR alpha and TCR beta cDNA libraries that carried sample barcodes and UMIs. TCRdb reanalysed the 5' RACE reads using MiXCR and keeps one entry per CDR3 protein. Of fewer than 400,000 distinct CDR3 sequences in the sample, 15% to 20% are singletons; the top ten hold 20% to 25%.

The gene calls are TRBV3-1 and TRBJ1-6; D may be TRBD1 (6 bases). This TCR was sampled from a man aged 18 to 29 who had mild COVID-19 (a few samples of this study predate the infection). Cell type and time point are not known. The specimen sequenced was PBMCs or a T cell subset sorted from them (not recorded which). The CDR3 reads CASSQRGPNSPLHF. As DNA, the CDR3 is TGTGCCAGCAGCCAACGGGGGCCGAATTCACCCCTCCACTTT.